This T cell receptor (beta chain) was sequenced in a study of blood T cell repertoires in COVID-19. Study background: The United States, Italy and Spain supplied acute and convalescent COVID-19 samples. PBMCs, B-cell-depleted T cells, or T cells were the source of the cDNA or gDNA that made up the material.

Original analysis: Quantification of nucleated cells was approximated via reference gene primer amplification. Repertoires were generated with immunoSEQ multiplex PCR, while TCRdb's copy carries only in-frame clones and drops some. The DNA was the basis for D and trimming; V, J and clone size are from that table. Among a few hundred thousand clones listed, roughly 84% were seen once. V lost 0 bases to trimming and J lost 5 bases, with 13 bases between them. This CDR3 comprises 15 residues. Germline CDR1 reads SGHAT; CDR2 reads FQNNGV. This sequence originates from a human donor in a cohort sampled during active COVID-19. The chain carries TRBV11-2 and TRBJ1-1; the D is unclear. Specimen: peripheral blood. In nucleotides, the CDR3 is TGTGCCAGCAGCTTAGATTCTTATGCAGGAACTGAAGCTTTCTTT. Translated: CASSLDSYAGTEAFF.